These T cell receptor beta chains were read from a single sample in a study of cytomegalovirus exposure and HLA in healthy donors. The repertoire was sequenced with immunoSEQ multiplex PCR; TCRdb's copy has only in-frame clones and lacks some. The data contain fewer than 200,000 clones, approximately 81% of them singletons. Sequencing used PBMCs. These TCRs come from a woman in her late teens or twenties in good health and CMV-seronegative. CDR3s include the opening cysteine and the closing phenylalanine or tryptophan.

V gene	CDR3 protein
TRBV11-2	CASSLPPGEGVGLNTIYF
TRBV19	CASSIGRGGLYGYTF
TRBV18	CASSPETGGVEAFF
TRBV5-5	CASSPSMDLMGRDIQYF
TRBV2	CASSVVAGKSEQYF
TRBV4-1	CASSQATGVWTYEQYF
TRBV5-1	CASRGQGVNEQFF
TRBV19	CASRRDKLGGYTF
TRBV28	CASSPNDRGWAGANVLTF
TRBV7-8	CASSFPGQGPEAFF
TRBV7-9	CASSVAGTGGQKLFF
TRBV6-5	CATWPDFNYGYTF
TRBV6-1	CASSENRGLQPQHF
TRBV19	CASSMPGVNWDTQYF
TRBV10-3	CAISVLAGGTDTQYF
TRBV28	CASSSPGLAVTSTDTQYF
TRBV2	CASSEGARGTGELFF
TRBV6-1	CASRGGLAGPYEQYF
TRBV6-1	CASSEQQGAGSEAFF
TRBV28	CASSVPLGGGDEQYF
TRBV9	CASSVGTGETNEKLFF
TRBV5-6	CASSFTRIAKNIQYF
TRBV5-1	CASSSWGGGSTDTQYF
TRBV12-2	CASRPVLAGGNEQFF
TRBV4-3	CASSQGIPRTSGSRISTDTQYF
TRBV6-1	CASSFRTYTDTQYF
TRBV10-3	CAIRDSGSRTDTQYF
TRBV7-6	CASSPGLGNTIYF
TRBV11-2	CASSSRLAAYTNTGELFF
TRBV30	CAWNIAGGTRELFF
TRBV10-1	CASSESRLAGGPSQDNEQFF
TRBV21-1	CASSKVRGPLLPTEAFF
TRBV27	CASSSLNTGELFF
TRBV19	CASSSEQNAGLALGVNQPQHF
TRBV23-1	CAISPGQGEETQYF
TRBV2	CASSEALAGGSQETQYF
TRBV27	CASSNKRERGQETQYF
TRBV6-5	CASSTGESYGYTF
TRBV5-1	CASSTRTGFGEKLFF
TRBV12-2	CASRLARRMDGELFF
TRBV6-5	CASSYSNPAFNQPQHF
TRBV4-1	CASSQMRGGTGELFF
TRBV5-1	CASSLVGGASTDTQYF
TRBV25-1	CASSKDGISYNEQFF
TRBV10-3	CATLGGPGDEQYF
TRBV14	CASSRTRTEAFF
TRBV2	CASSDPGLAGKETQYF
TRBV30	CAWSVWTSGTYNEQFF
TRBV9	CASSGLQGSNTIYF
TRBV11-2	CASSILTSGGNEQYF
TRBV5-1	CASSLAGVSSYEQYF